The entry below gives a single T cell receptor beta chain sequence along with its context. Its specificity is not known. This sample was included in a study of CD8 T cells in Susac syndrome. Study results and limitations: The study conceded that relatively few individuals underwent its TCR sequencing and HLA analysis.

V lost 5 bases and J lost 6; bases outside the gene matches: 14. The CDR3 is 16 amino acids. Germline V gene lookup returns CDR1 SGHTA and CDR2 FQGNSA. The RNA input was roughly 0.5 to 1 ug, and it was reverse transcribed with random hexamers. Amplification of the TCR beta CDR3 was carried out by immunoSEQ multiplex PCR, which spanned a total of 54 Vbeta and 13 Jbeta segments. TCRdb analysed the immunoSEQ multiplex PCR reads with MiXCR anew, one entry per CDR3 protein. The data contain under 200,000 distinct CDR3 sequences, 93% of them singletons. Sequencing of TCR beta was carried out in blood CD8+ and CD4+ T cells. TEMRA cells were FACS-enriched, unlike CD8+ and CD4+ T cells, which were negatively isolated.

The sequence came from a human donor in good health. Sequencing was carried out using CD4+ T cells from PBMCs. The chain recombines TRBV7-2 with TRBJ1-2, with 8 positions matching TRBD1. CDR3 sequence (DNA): TGTGCCAGCAGCCTCCTTTGGACAGGGAAAAGGAATGGCTACACCTTC. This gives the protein CASSLLWTGKRNGYTF.